The rows below give T cell receptor beta chains drawn from one sample of a study of blood T cells in healthy people across ages. Each CDR3 protein is one row after TCRdb ran MiXCR on the 5' RACE reads. This table holds more than 650,000 distinct CDR3 sequences, about 53% found once. Material for sequencing was blood. Receptors originate from a man older than 75 in good health. Each CDR3 is given with its conserved first and last residue. A D gene is named only where the DNA matches it firmly. Rows give clone size only sometimes, using once, few, many, or a class for an expanded clone.

D gene: TRBD2
J gene: TRBJ2-5
V gene: TRBV24-1
clone size: few
CDR3 protein: CATSDPGLAGRETQYF
CDR3 DNA: TGTGCCACCAGTGACCCCGGACTAGCGGGACGGGAGACCCAGTACTTC

D gene: .
J gene: TRBJ2-1
V gene: TRBV3-1
clone size: .
CDR3 protein: CAAASTGYNEQFF
CDR3 DNA: TGTGCCGCCGCCAGCACCGGTTACAATGAGCAGTTCTTC

D gene: TRBD2
J gene: TRBJ2-3
V gene: TRBV5-5
clone size: few
CDR3 protein: CASSLAASGTDTQYF
CDR3 DNA: TGTGCCAGCAGCTTGGCGGCTAGCGGGACAGATACGCAGTATTTT

D gene: .
J gene: TRBJ2-1
V gene: TRBV12-3/TRBV12-4
clone size: .
CDR3 protein: CASSRTGLTETQFF
CDR3 DNA: TGTGCCAGCAGCCGTACAGGGCTCACGGAGACCCAGTTCTTC

D gene: TRBD1
J gene: TRBJ1-1
V gene: TRBV28
clone size: few
CDR3 protein: CASSLGGTGVMNTEAFF
CDR3 DNA: TGTGCCAGCAGTTTAGGAGGGACAGGGGTAATGAACACTGAAGCTTTCTTT

D gene: .
J gene: TRBJ2-5
V gene: TRBV5-1
clone size: .
CDR3 protein: CASTQQGIRETQYF
CDR3 DNA: TGCGCCAGCACCCAACAGGGAATTAGGGAGACCCAGTACTTC

D gene: TRBD2
J gene: TRBJ2-1
V gene: TRBV20-1
clone size: .
CDR3 protein: CSAPPGGPWSYNEQFF
CDR3 DNA: TGCAGTGCCCCCCCGGGAGGGCCCTGGTCCTACAATGAGCAGTTCTTC

D gene: .
J gene: TRBJ2-1
V gene: TRBV20-1
clone size: .
CDR3 protein: CSAGDGLNNEQFF
CDR3 DNA: TGCAGTGCTGGGGACGGATTAAACAATGAGCAGTTCTTC

D gene: .
J gene: TRBJ2-1
V gene: TRBV10-3
clone size: .
CDR3 protein: CAIRLPSYNEQFF
CDR3 DNA: TGTGCCATCCGCCTACCTTCCTACAATGAGCAGTTCTTC

D gene: .
J gene: TRBJ2-5
V gene: TRBV5-1
clone size: .
CDR3 protein: CASSLRAGNQETQYF
CDR3 DNA: TGCGCCAGCAGCTTGAGGGCAGGGAACCAAGAGACCCAGTACTTC

D gene: .
J gene: TRBJ2-1
V gene: TRBV11-2
clone size: few
CDR3 protein: CASSFRGSYNEQFF
CDR3 DNA: TGTGCCAGCAGCTTTAGGGGAAGCTACAATGAGCAGTTCTTC

D gene: .
J gene: TRBJ2-7
V gene: TRBV3-1
clone size: .
CDR3 protein: CASSQARAYEQYF
CDR3 DNA: TGTGCCAGCAGCCAAGCCAGGGCCTACGAGCAGTACTTC

D gene: TRBD1
J gene: TRBJ2-7
V gene: TRBV5-1
clone size: few
CDR3 protein: CASSPGTGVLNEQYF
CDR3 DNA: TGCGCCAGCAGCCCCGGGACAGGGGTCTTAAACGAGCAGTACTTC

D gene: TRBD2
J gene: TRBJ2-1
V gene: TRBV11-2
clone size: .
CDR3 protein: CASSFLPRSTSGDRGYNEQFF
CDR3 DNA: TGTGCCAGCAGCTTCCTCCCCCGGAGTACTAGCGGTGATAGGGGCTACAATGAGCAGTTCTTC

D gene: .
J gene: TRBJ1-1
V gene: TRBV7-3
clone size: .
CDR3 protein: CAGSLIHGNTEAFF
CDR3 DNA: TGTGCCGGCAGCTTAATTCACGGGAACACTGAAGCTTTCTTT

D gene: .
J gene: TRBJ2-7
V gene: TRBV12-3/TRBV12-4
clone size: .
CDR3 protein: CASRPLTGGYEQYF
CDR3 DNA: TGTGCCAGCAGGCCCCTTACGGGTGGCTACGAGCAGTACTTC

D gene: .
J gene: TRBJ2-6
V gene: TRBV5-1
clone size: .
CDR3 protein: CASSLSLKDSGANVLTF
CDR3 DNA: TGCGCCAGCAGTCTGTCACTCAAAGACTCTGGGGCCAACGTCCTGACTTTC

D gene: .
J gene: TRBJ1-4
V gene: TRBV9
clone size: .
CDR3 protein: CASSVDSRSNEKLFF
CDR3 DNA: TGTGCCAGCAGCGTCGACAGCCGCTCAAATGAAAAACTGTTTTTT

D gene: .
J gene: TRBJ2-1
V gene: TRBV29-1
clone size: few
CDR3 protein: CSGSQGKNEQFF
CDR3 DNA: TGCAGCGGGTCGCAGGGAAAGAATGAGCAGTTCTTC

D gene: .
J gene: TRBJ2-5
V gene: TRBV9
clone size: once
CDR3 protein: CASSGGVTGQETQYF
CDR3 DNA: TGTGCCAGCAGCGGCGGGGTCACGGGACAAGAGACCCAGTACTTC

D gene: .
J gene: TRBJ2-7
V gene: TRBV11-1
clone size: once
CDR3 protein: CASSTETLSYEQYF
CDR3 DNA: TGTGCCAGCAGCACCGAAACCCTTTCCTACGAGCAGTACTTC

D gene: TRBD1
J gene: TRBJ2-7
V gene: TRBV29-1
clone size: .
CDR3 protein: CSVTQGTYEQYF
CDR3 DNA: TGCAGCGTGACACAGGGGACCTACGAGCAGTACTTC

D gene: .
J gene: TRBJ2-7
V gene: TRBV7-2
clone size: few
CDR3 protein: CASSFDGYYEQYF
CDR3 DNA: TGTGCCAGCAGCTTTGACGGATACTACGAGCAGTACTTC

D gene: .
J gene: TRBJ1-6
V gene: TRBV12-3/TRBV12-4
clone size: .
CDR3 protein: CASSTIRGRSPLHF
CDR3 DNA: TGTGCCAGCAGTACAATTCGGGGGAGATCACCCCTCCACTTT

D gene: TRBD2
J gene: TRBJ2-4
V gene: TRBV20-1
clone size: .
CDR3 protein: CSANLGLAVIKNIQYF
CDR3 DNA: TGCAGTGCTAACCTTGGACTAGCGGTAATCAAAAACATTCAGTACTTC

D gene: .
J gene: TRBJ2-7
V gene: TRBV10-2
clone size: .
CDR3 protein: CASSEAADEQYF
CDR3 DNA: TGCGCCAGCAGTGAGGCGGCGGACGAGCAGTACTTC

D gene: .
J gene: TRBJ2-3
V gene: TRBV7-2
clone size: many
CDR3 protein: CASSLPPADTQYF
CDR3 DNA: TGTGCCAGCAGCCTTCCCCCCGCAGATACGCAGTATTTT

D gene: .
J gene: TRBJ2-1
V gene: TRBV6-6
clone size: few
CDR3 protein: CASSTGLGNEQFF
CDR3 DNA: TGTGCCAGCAGTACGGGTCTCGGGAATGAGCAGTTCTTC

D gene: TRBD2
J gene: TRBJ2-1
V gene: TRBV12-3/TRBV12-4
clone size: .
CDR3 protein: CASNQAGGSYNEQFF
CDR3 DNA: TGTGCCAGCAATCAAGCGGGAGGCTCCTACAATGAGCAGTTCTTC

D gene: .
J gene: TRBJ2-7
V gene: TRBV24-1
clone size: .
CDR3 protein: CATSGPRGSYEQYF
CDR3 DNA: TGTGCCACCAGTGGCCCCAGGGGCTCCTACGAGCAGTACTTC

D gene: .
J gene: TRBJ2-3
V gene: TRBV5-1
clone size: .
CDR3 protein: CASIEDAGTDTQYF
CDR3 DNA: TGCGCCAGCATCGAGGACGCAGGCACAGATACGCAGTATTTT

D gene: .
J gene: TRBJ2-3
V gene: TRBV7-2
clone size: once
CDR3 protein: CASSGRDLTRDTQYF
CDR3 DNA: TGTGCCAGCAGCGGAAGGGACCTCACTCGGGATACGCAGTATTTT

D gene: TRBD2
J gene: TRBJ2-3
V gene: TRBV20-1
clone size: .
CDR3 protein: CSASSLAGHRYAYF
CDR3 DNA: TGCAGTGCTAGTTCTCTAGCGGGACACAGATACGCGTATTTT

D gene: TRBD1
J gene: TRBJ2-7
V gene: TRBV5-1
clone size: .
CDR3 protein: CASKQGTTSYEQYF
CDR3 DNA: TGCGCCAGCAAACAGGGGACGACCTCCTACGAGCAGTACTTC

D gene: TRBD1
J gene: TRBJ2-1
V gene: TRBV5-1
clone size: .
CDR3 protein: CASSPRTGGIWANEQFF
CDR3 DNA: TGCGCCAGCAGCCCACGGACAGGGGGTATCTGGGCAAATGAGCAGTTCTTC

D gene: .
J gene: TRBJ2-5
V gene: TRBV6-7
clone size: few
CDR3 protein: CASHPGKDGLRVETQYF
CDR3 DNA: TGTGCCAGCCATCCGGGGAAGGACGGCCTAAGGGTGGAGACCCAGTACTTC

D gene: .
J gene: TRBJ1-1
V gene: TRBV27
clone size: .
CDR3 protein: CASSPGLLAEAFF
CDR3 DNA: TGTGCCAGCAGCCCAGGGTTGTTGGCTGAAGCTTTCTTT

D gene: .
J gene: TRBJ2-5
V gene: TRBV5-1
clone size: once
CDR3 protein: CASSRLRPPQETQYF
CDR3 DNA: TGCGCCAGCAGCCGTTTACGCCCTCCTCAAGAGACCCAGTACTTC

D gene: .
J gene: TRBJ1-2
V gene: TRBV5-1
clone size: .
CDR3 protein: CASSPAAGPNYGYTF
CDR3 DNA: TGCGCCAGCAGCCCGGCGGCAGGCCCGAACTATGGCTACACCTTC

D gene: TRBD1
J gene: TRBJ2-7
V gene: TRBV20-1
clone size: .
CDR3 protein: CSARGTGTGEQYF
CDR3 DNA: TGCAGTGCTAGGGGGACAGGTACTGGCGAGCAGTACTTC

D gene: .
J gene: TRBJ2-7
V gene: TRBV7-2
clone size: .
CDR3 protein: CASSLGGISRQSYEQYF
CDR3 DNA: TGTGCCAGCAGCTTAGGGGGTATTAGCCGGCAGTCCTACGAGCAGTACTTC

D gene: TRBD2
J gene: TRBJ2-7
V gene: TRBV3-1
clone size: .
CDR3 protein: CASSPETSPGREQYF
CDR3 DNA: TGTGCCAGCAGCCCAGAGACTAGCCCCGGCCGGGAGCAGTACTTC

D gene: .
J gene: TRBJ1-2
V gene: TRBV3-1
clone size: .
CDR3 protein: CASSQGTTQGSEGYTF
CDR3 DNA: TGTGCCAGCAGCCAAGGCACAACACAGGGAAGCGAAGGCTACACCTTC

D gene: .
J gene: TRBJ1-6
V gene: TRBV7-9
clone size: once
CDR3 protein: CASSGIVARDNYNSPLHF
CDR3 DNA: TGTGCCAGCAGCGGTATCGTAGCCCGGGACAACTATAATTCACCCCTCCACTTT

D gene: TRBD2
J gene: TRBJ2-1
V gene: TRBV6-5
clone size: .
CDR3 protein: CASSLILAGGPGEQFF
CDR3 DNA: TGTGCCAGCAGTCTAATACTAGCGGGAGGGCCGGGTGAGCAGTTCTTC

D gene: .
J gene: TRBJ2-2
V gene: TRBV28
clone size: .
CDR3 protein: CASSTGGSSTGELFF
CDR3 DNA: TGTGCCAGCAGCACAGGCGGGTCGTCCACCGGGGAGCTGTTTTTT

D gene: .
J gene: TRBJ1-1
V gene: TRBV12-5
clone size: .
CDR3 protein: CASGLVRQVFTEAFF
CDR3 DNA: TGTGCTAGTGGTTTGGTACGACAGGTTTTCACTGAAGCTTTCTTT

D gene: .
J gene: TRBJ1-5
V gene: TRBV27
clone size: .
CDR3 protein: CASSLREGPPNQPQHF
CDR3 DNA: TGTGCCAGCAGTTTACGTGAGGGTCCCCCCAATCAGCCCCAGCATTTT

D gene: .
J gene: TRBJ2-5
V gene: TRBV6-6
clone size: .
CDR3 protein: CASSYSTWGETQYF
CDR3 DNA: TGTGCCAGCAGTTACTCGACCTGGGGGGAGACCCAGTACTTC

D gene: TRBD2
J gene: TRBJ2-1
V gene: TRBV5-1
clone size: .
CDR3 protein: CASSYSTSGDGNEQFF
CDR3 DNA: TGCGCCAGCAGCTATTCAACTAGCGGGGATGGGAATGAGCAGTTCTTC